The entry below describes one T cell receptor (beta chain). No antigen is known for it. The V gene's germline CDR1 is SGHTA and CDR2 FQGTGA. The CDR3 sequence is 15 residues long. With V trimmed by 5 bases and J by 4 bases, 7 bases remained unmatched. Second doses were pooled across both intervals (about 4 or about 12 weeks). Profiled with immunoSEQ multiplex PCR; TCRdb holds only in-frame clones, not every one. The sample consists of about 200,000 clones, 91% of them appearing once. This entry comes from a study of T cell responses to AZD1222 COVID-19 vaccine. General study findings and limits: Dominant at 160-218 and 743-854, vaccine-associated CD4 TCRs also spanned spike. The peak T cell response came first, and repertoires were sampled only after it. Donors in the cohort were predominantly white British and more often female, and clonal diversity was possibly underestimated.

Source: peripheral blood, taken 28 days after the second AZD1222 dose. The chain carries TRBV7-3 and TRBJ1-2, with 10 bases aligning to TRBD1. The receptor was isolated from an adult who received the AZD1222 COVID-19 vaccine. The CDR3 DNA sequence: TGTGCCAGCAGCCTAGACAGGGGGCTCGGCTATGGCTACACCTTC. This sequence encodes CASSLDRGLGYGYTF.